This T cell receptor beta chain was documented in a study of Graves' ophthalmopathy and Graves' hyperthyroidism. Study in general: There was a collection of peripheral blood at initial diagnosis, before any treatment.

Donors with ophthalmopathy: moderate-to-severe activity, CAS ≥3, NOSPECS ≥4, duration under 3 months. Patients were diagnosed from clinical symptoms, serum thyroxine, TRAb, thyroid ultrasound and orbital computed tomography. Using RNA transcripts, the TCR beta CDR3 regions were amplified. HTBI-primed RT-PCR formed the first round, and a multiplex PCR formed the second. TCRdb used MiXCR to reprocess the multiplex PCR reads, holding one entry per CDR3 protein. The repertoire includes about 160,000 distinct CDR3 sequences, 35% to 45% of them detected once, and roughly 9% sits in the top ten. This CDR3 is built from 13 residues. Trimming stripped 5 bases from V and 1 base from J, with 9 bases between. Germline CDR1 is SGHRS and CDR2 is YFSETQ.

The chain carries TRBV5-1 and TRBJ1-1; D unresolved. Material for sequencing was peripheral blood. The origin of this receptor is a man in his thirties or forties with Graves' ophthalmopathy. The CDR3 here is CASRGSENTEAFF. The CDR3 region has the DNA TGCGCCAGCAGGGGCAGTGAGAACACTGAAGCTTTCTTT.